A selection of T cell receptor beta chains follows, all from one sample in a study of blood T cell repertoires in COVID-19. Sequenced by immunoSEQ multiplex PCR; TCRdb stores in-frame clones only, minus some. This table holds about 68,000 clones, roughly 90% found once. Source material: peripheral blood. The receptors shown here come from a man between 40 and 49 years old with COVID-19, enrolled during active disease. Both conserved end residues are part of each CDR3. Fields, in order: J gene, clone size, V gene, D gene, CDR3 protein, CDR3 DNA. A D gene is named only where the DNA matches it firmly. Clone sizes are given selectively: once, few, many, or a class where the clone is expanded.

TRBJ2-5 | once | TRBV6-5 | . | CASSRDKETQYF | TGTGCCAGCAGCCGGGACAAAGAGACCCAGTACTTC
TRBJ1-2 | . | TRBV2 | . | CASSESGYGYTF | TGTGCCAGCAGTGAATCAGGGTATGGCTACACCTTC
TRBJ1-5 | . | TRBV6-1 | . | CASSEMGHQPQHF | TGTGCCAGCAGTGAAATGGGGCATCAGCCCCAGCATTTT
TRBJ1-4 | . | TRBV5-6 | . | CASSWDMAEKLFF | TGTGCCAGCAGCTGGGACATGGCTGAAAAACTGTTTTTT
TRBJ2-3 | . | TRBV11-2 | TRBD1 | CASSRGTGGTDTQYF | TGTGCCAGCAGCCGAGGGACAGGGGGCACAGATACGCAGTATTTT
TRBJ2-7 | once | TRBV5-4 | . | CASSGALGDNEQYF | TGTGCCAGCAGCGGGGCGCTGGGGGACAACGAGCAGTACTTC
TRBJ1-1 | . | TRBV21-1 | . | CASSKKGQGPENTEAFF | TGTGCCAGCAGCAAAAAAGGTCAGGGCCCCGAGAACACTGAAGCTTTCTTT
TRBJ2-5 | . | TRBV4-1 | TRBD2 | CASSPLAGGLETQYF | TGCGCCAGCAGCCCCCTAGCGGGGGGGCTGGAGACCCAGTACTTC
TRBJ1-1 | . | TRBV5-4 | TRBD1 | CASSGGDRVLAEAFF | TGTGCCAGCAGCGGCGGGGACAGGGTTCTCGCTGAAGCTTTCTTT
TRBJ1-1 | . | TRBV7-6 | TRBD1 | CASSLGQGLGNTEAFF | TGTGCCAGCAGCTTAGGACAGGGCCTGGGGAACACTGAAGCTTTCTTT
TRBJ1-2 | . | TRBV3-1/TRBV3-2 | . | CASSQEWDGGYGYTF | TGTGCCAGCAGCCAAGAGTGGGACGGGGGCTATGGCTACACCTTC
TRBJ1-3 | . | TRBV5-1 | TRBD1 | CASSLTRGASGNTIYF | TGCGCCAGCAGCTTGACCAGGGGGGCCTCTGGAAACACCATATATTTT
TRBJ1-2 | . | TRBV4-1 | . | CASSQQGTNSGYTF | TGCGCCAGCAGCCAACAGGGGACCAACTCTGGCTACACCTTC
TRBJ1-6 | . | TRBV5-1 | . | CASSVEEINSPLHF | TGCGCCAGCAGCGTCGAGGAGATTAATTCACCCCTCCACTTT
TRBJ2-5 | . | TRBV19 | . | CASSPRGTRQETQYF | TGTGCCAGTAGTCCACGGGGGACCCGGCAAGAGACCCAGTACTTC
TRBJ2-5 | . | TRBV10-2 | . | CASSREYQETQYF | TGCGCCAGCAGTAGGGAGTACCAAGAGACCCAGTACTTC
TRBJ1-6 | . | TRBV28 | TRBD1 | CASSLLGQGNNSPLHF | TGTGCCAGCAGTTTATTAGGACAGGGGAATAATTCACCCCTCCACTTT
TRBJ2-5 | . | TRBV12-3/TRBV12-4 | . | CASRIQGQETQYF | TGTGCCAGCAGAATACAGGGCCAAGAGACCCAGTACTTC
TRBJ2-1 | . | TRBV30 | TRBD2 | CAWSVQAGGYNEQFF | TGTGCCTGGAGTGTACAAGCGGGGGGCTACAATGAGCAGTTCTTC
TRBJ1-1 | . | TRBV2 | . | CASSDGRQNTEAFF | TGTGCCAGCAGTGACGGCAGACAGAACACTGAAGCTTTCTTT
TRBJ2-1 | few | TRBV5-1 | TRBD1 | CASSPGQSSYNEQFF | TGCGCCAGCAGCCCGGGACAGAGCTCCTACAATGAGCAGTTCTTC
TRBJ1-5 | few | TRBV2 | TRBD1 | CASRAQGARQPQHF | TGTGCCAGCAGGGCCCAGGGGGCTCGTCAGCCCCAGCATTTT
TRBJ2-7 | . | TRBV12-2 | . | CASRFRDRNYEQYF | TGTGCAAGTCGCTTCCGGGACAGGAACTACGAGCAGTACTTC
TRBJ2-2 | few | TRBV10-1 | . | CASSPSGTGELFF | TGCGCCAGCAGTCCCTCCGGGACCGGGGAGCTGTTTTTT
TRBJ1-5 | . | TRBV7-9 | . | CASSSNSGDQPQHF | TGTGCCAGCAGCTCTAATTCAGGGGATCAGCCCCAGCATTTT
TRBJ1-4 | . | TRBV27 | . | CASRTANEKLFF | TGTGCCAGCAGGACAGCTAATGAAAAACTGTTTTTT
TRBJ1-5 | . | TRBV19 | TRBD1 | CASRQGAKGQPQHF | TGTGCCAGTCGACAGGGGGCTAAGGGTCAGCCCCAGCATTTT
TRBJ1-5 | . | TRBV6-6 | . | CASRRNANSDSNQPQHF | TGTGCCAGCAGACGAAACGCTAACAGTGATAGCAATCAGCCCCAGCATTTT
TRBJ2-2 | . | TRBV3-1/TRBV3-2 | . | CASSQPDWNTGELFF | TGTGCCAGCAGCCAACCGGACTGGAACACCGGGGAGCTGTTTTTT
TRBJ2-5 | . | TRBV7-2 | TRBD2 | CASSARSGLAWRETQYF | TGTGCCAGCAGCGCGCGGTCGGGACTAGCGTGGAGAGAGACCCAGTACTTC
TRBJ2-5 | . | TRBV5-1 | . | CASSLGHKEWTQYF | TGCGCCAGCAGCTTGGGACACAAGGAATGGACCCAGTACTTC
TRBJ2-2 | once | TRBV12-3/TRBV12-4 | . | CASRGLLTGELFF | TGTGCCAGTAGGGGTCTCCTCACCGGGGAGCTGTTTTTT
TRBJ1-3 | . | TRBV6-5 | . | CASTRRTVSGNTIYF | TGTGCCAGCACCCGGAGGACGGTCTCTGGAAACACCATATATTTT
TRBJ1-1 | once | TRBV28 | . | CASSPRQVEAFF | TGTGCCAGCAGCCCCCGACAGGTGGAAGCTTTCTTT
TRBJ2-7 | . | TRBV9 | TRBD2 | CASSSSPGGAYEQYF | TGTGCCAGCAGCTCTTCTCCGGGGGGGGCCTACGAGCAGTACTTC
TRBJ1-1 | . | TRBV4-2 | TRBD1 | CASSRGQGGSTEAFF | TGTGCCAGCAGCCGCGGACAGGGGGGATCCACTGAAGCTTTCTTT
TRBJ1-2 | once | TRBV19 | . | CASSRRTEGYGYTF | TGTGCCAGTAGTAGGCGGACTGAGGGCTATGGCTACACCTTC
TRBJ2-4 | . | TRBV7-2 | TRBD1 | CASSDTGTGGNIQYF | TGTGCCAGCAGTGACACCGGGACAGGCGGAAACATTCAGTACTTC
TRBJ2-5 | . | TRBV6-5 | . | CASSYKLPQETQYF | TGTGCCAGCAGTTATAAACTGCCGCAAGAGACCCAGTACTTC
TRBJ1-5 | . | TRBV2 | . | CASSERQNSNQPQHF | TGTGCCAGCAGTGAGAGACAGAATAGCAATCAGCCCCAGCATTTT
TRBJ2-3 | . | TRBV6-5 | . | CASSRGRGSTDTQYF | TGTGCCAGCTCCCGCGGTCGGGGTAGCACAGATACGCAGTATTTT
TRBJ2-7 | . | TRBV10-1 | . | CAIKTGSEQYF | TGCGCCATCAAGACGGGATCCGAGCAGTACTTC
TRBJ1-5 | once | TRBV29-1 | . | CSVGLDSNQPQHF | TGCAGCGTAGGACTTGATAGCAATCAGCCCCAGCATTTT
TRBJ2-1 | . | TRBV6-2/TRBV6-3 | TRBD1 | CASSYSPPQGVYNEQFF | TGTGCCAGCAGTTACTCGCCCCCACAGGGGGTGTACAATGAGCAGTTCTTC
TRBJ1-5 | . | TRBV6-5 | . | CASSLRDDQPQHF | TGTGCCAGCAGTCTCCGGGATGATCAGCCCCAGCATTTT
TRBJ2-7 | . | TRBV11-2 | TRBD2 | CASSFPGLAGLSYEQYF | TGTGCCAGCAGCTTTCCGGGACTAGCGGGGCTATCCTACGAGCAGTACTTC
TRBJ2-5 | . | TRBV12-5 | TRBD1 | CATSTGAETQYF | TGTGCTACTTCGACAGGGGCAGAGACCCAGTACTTC
TRBJ1-2 | . | TRBV5-1 | . | CASSSDSLNYGYTF | TGCGCCAGCAGCTCAGACAGCTTGAACTATGGCTACACCTTC
TRBJ1-1 | . | TRBV7-9 | . | CASNDRGGYTEAFF | TGTGCCAGCAATGATAGGGGGGGATACACTGAAGCTTTCTTT
TRBJ2-1 | . | TRBV5-4 | TRBD2 | CASSQTSGVYNEQFF | TGTGCCAGCAGCCAGACTAGCGGTGTATACAATGAGCAGTTCTTC
TRBJ1-6 | . | TRBV19 | TRBD1 | CASSITGVGNSPLHF | TGTGCCAGTAGTATAACAGGGGTGGGGAATTCACCCCTCCACTTT
TRBJ2-7 | . | TRBV10-3 | . | CASRKQGQNPYEQYF | TGTGCCTCTCGGAAACAGGGACAAAATCCCTACGAGCAGTACTTC
TRBJ1-1 | . | TRBV6-5 | . | CASSPTPSNTEAFF | TGTGCCAGCAGTCCCACACCCTCGAACACTGAAGCTTTCTTT
TRBJ1-6 | . | TRBV5-8 | . | CASSSTGNSPLHF | TGTGCCAGCAGCTCTACAGGGAATTCACCCCTCCACTTT
TRBJ1-6 | . | TRBV27 | . | CASSSPMRGRNSPLHF | TGTGCCAGCAGTTCACCCATGCGGGGAAGGAATTCACCCCTCCACTTT
TRBJ2-3 | . | TRBV10-3 | . | CAISESASSLSTDTQYF | TGTGCCATCAGTGAGTCTGCTAGCTCCCTTTCCACGGATACGCAGTATTTT
TRBJ2-7 | . | TRBV5-6 | . | CASSLHPVAGLGEQYF | TGTGCCAGCAGCTTGCACCCTGTCGCGGGTCTGGGCGAGCAGTACTTC
TRBJ1-1 | once | TRBV6-5 | . | CASSSDSTEAFF | TGTGCCAGCAGCTCAGACAGCACTGAAGCTTTCTTT
TRBJ2-7 | . | TRBV15 | . | CATSSPGQSQEQYF | TGTGCCACCAGCTCCCCGGGTCAATCGCAAGAGCAGTACTTC
TRBJ1-2 | few | TRBV4-2 | . | CASSQVGEGYGYTF | TGTGCCAGCAGCCAAGTAGGGGAGGGCTATGGCTACACCTTC